Following are 9 T cell receptor beta chains from one sample sequenced in a study of T cell clones after liver transplantation. Profiling relied on immunoSEQ multiplex PCR, and the TCRdb table lists in-frame clones only, not all of them. The sample consists of tens of thousands of clones, roughly 70% of them appearing once. Sequenced material: CD4+ T cells from blood, taken at the 22-month timepoint. Every receptor here comes from a human patient who received a liver transplant. Some T cells may be the graft donor's.

This clone was seen a single time. The chain combines TRBV6-5 with TRBJ2-7; no clear D gene. This CDR3 is 12 amino acids long. Germline assignment: CDR1 MNHEY and CDR2 SVGAGI. Trimming stripped 6 bases from V and 6 bases from J, with 12 bases between. The CDR3: CASRADSLEQYF. CDR3 nucleotide sequence: TGTGCCAGCAGGGCGGATTCCCTCGAGCAGTACTTC.

This chain connects TRBV19 to TRBJ1-1; the match to TRBD1 covers 7 bases. J lost 0 bases, V lost 8 bases, and 6 bases had no gene match. Looked up from germline, CDR1 is LNHDA and CDR2 is SQIVND (reference sequence). The CDR3 runs to 14 residues. This CDR3 is CASSWGQMNTEAFF. The CDR3 DNA follows: TGTGCCAGTTCCTGGGGACAGATGAACACTGAAGCTTTCTTT. The full variable domain, its missing parts supplied by reference TRBV19 and TRBJ1-1, is DGGITQSPKYLFRKEGQNVTLSCEQNLNHDAMYWYRQDPGQGLRLIYYSQIVNDFQKGDIAEGYSVSREKKESFPLTVTSAQKNPTAFYLCASSWGQMNTEAFFGQGTRLTVV.

This clone occurred once. At one end the junction does not follow the germline gene, possibly because of a read error. V is TRBV7-7 and J is TRBJ1-3; no clear D. Germline CDR1 and CDR2: SSHAT and FNYEAQ (reference sequence). This CDR3 spans 16 amino acids. The CDR3 loop reads CASSLAPAGSGNTIYF. The CDR3 nucleotides are TGTGCTAGCAGCTTAGCCCCAGCGGGCTCTGGAAACACCATATATTTT.

V usage is TRBV10-3 and J usage is TRBJ1-5, with 7 positions matching TRBD1. Germline CDR1 reads ENHRY; CDR2 reads SYGVKD. The J segment lost 0 bases and the V segment lost 3 bases, leaving 2 bases of the junction unmatched. This CDR3 has 15 residues. Here the CDR3 reads CAISDGQDSNQPQHF. CDR3 bases: TGTGCCATCAGTGATGGACAGGATAGCAATCAGCCCCAGCATTTT.

This sequence joins TRBV6-1 and TRBJ1-5; possible D gene TRBD1, 5 bases. The CDR3 is 11 amino acids. CDR1 is MNHNS and CDR2 is SASEGT in the germline V gene. The V and J ends lost 8 bases and 7 bases respectively, with 9 bases between them. The DNA for the CDR3 is TGTGCCAGCGGGGGAGGGCAGCCCCAGCATTTT. It specifies CASGGGQPQHF.

V usage is TRBV7-2 and J usage is TRBJ1-2; 8 positions agree with TRBD1. V dropped 5 bases and J dropped 6; count of bases not matched to a gene: 8. Germline lookup yields CDR1 SGHTA and CDR2 FQGNSA. CDR3 length: 14 amino acids. In nucleotides, the CDR3 is TGTGCCAGCAGCCAGGGGGCAGGTATTGATGGCTACACCTTC. Its translation is CASSQGAGIDGYTF.

This clone showed up just once. The chain is built from TRBV19 and TRBJ1-3; D gene unclear. V lost 3 bases to trimming and J lost 5 bases, with 14 bases between them. Germline values: CDR1 LNHDA, CDR2 SQIVND (reference sequence). This CDR3 is built from 15 residues. CDR3 loop: CASSIITGSRNTIYF. The DNA for the CDR3 is TGTGCCAGTAGTATTATCACGGGAAGCAGAAACACCATATATTTT.

In this sample, this clone turned up a few times. V gene TRBV30 combines with J gene TRBJ2-5; D is possibly TRBD1 or TRBD2 (5 bases each). Trimming shortened V by 3 bases and J by 4 bases, and 15 bases separated the two germline ends. Per the germline V gene, CDR1 is GTSNPN and CDR2 is SVGIG (reference sequence). The length of the CDR3 is 14 residues. This CDR3 is CAWSRNRGRETQYF. The CDR3 nucleotides are TGTGCCTGGAGCCGGAATAGGGGACGAGAGACCCAGTACTTC.

This chain uses TRBV30 with TRBJ1-5, with D uncertain. Germline CDR1 and CDR2: GTSNPN and SVGIG (reference sequence). This CDR3 comprises 13 residues. V was trimmed by 0 bases and J by 9 bases, leaving 12 bases between them. This chain's CDR3 is CAWSVRNGRPQHF. The CDR3, as DNA: TGTGCCTGGAGTGTACGGAACGGCCGGCCCCAGCATTTT.